This TCR beta chain was documented in a study of shared clonotypes between healthy human individuals. Donors, healthy HIV-negative adults, lacked recent acute infections or vaccinations. The protocol was immunoSEQ multiplex PCR, while the TCRdb copy is restricted to in-frame clones and leaves out a portion. The table lists some 2,100,000 clones, about 94% of them singletons. In the case of this clone: As yet, its antigen is unknown.

Study-wide results and limits: It was only blood that was sampled, and tissue repertoires likely differ. What naive subsets generally showed was a larger estimated richness than memory subsets showed.

J lost 8 bases, V lost 3 bases, and 2 bases had no gene match. This CDR3 is built from 14 residues. CDR1 is KGHSY and CDR2 is FQNENV in the germline V gene. The chain is built from TRBV16 and TRBJ1-6; 9 nucleotides agree with TRBD1. Material: naive CD4+ T cells sorted from blood. Noted subset: CD45RA+ positively selected. The sequence derives from a man younger than 35 in good health. As DNA, the CDR3 is TGTGCCAGCAGCCAGCGGGACAGGGATTCACCCCTCCACTTT. Residues: CASSQRDRDSPLHF.